The sequence of this T cell receptor beta chain was determined in a study of T cells in tuberculosis. Study as a whole: T cells were selected with CD1B tetramers loaded with glucose monomycolate. This South African cohort compared adolescents with or without latent tuberculosis against adults with active tuberculosis.

Produced via immunoSEQ multiplex PCR; TCRdb's table is partial and in-frame only. Counted here are around 43,000 clones, around 95% occurring once; the ten biggest clones make up 3.6%. Each clinical donor contributed on average around 97,000 T cells from unsorted cryopreserved PBMC. CDR1 is MNHEY, CDR2 SMNVEV, per germline (reference sequence). The V segment lost 3 bases and the J segment 5 bases; nucleotides outside the gene matches: 5. The CDR3 loop spans 15 amino acids. The V gene is TRBV27, the J gene TRBJ1-2, with 11 nucleotides matching TRBD1. Specimen: PBMCs. The TCR was taken from a donor aged 10 to 29 with latent tuberculosis or without tuberculosis infection. CDR3 coding DNA: TGTGCCAGCAGTTTGGACAGGGGGCCACCATATGGCTACACCTTC. This translates into CASSLDRGPPYGYTF.